A selection of T cell receptor beta chains follows, all from one sample in a study of blood T cell repertoires in COVID-19. Only in-frame clones appear in the TCRdb table, and some are missing; sequencing was by immunoSEQ multiplex PCR. The data show 95,000 to 150,000 clones, over 75% seen once. The sample consisted of peripheral blood. Receptors were obtained from a man aged 70 or older with active or convalescent COVID-19. CDR3s include the opening cysteine and the closing phenylalanine or tryptophan. Each record gives: V gene, clone size, D gene, J gene, CDR3 DNA, CDR3 protein. The D gene is left open where the match is weak. Expanded clones get a size class; other rows say once, few or many, or leave the size out.

v_call: TRBV20-1
clone_size: NA
d_call: NA
j_call: TRBJ1-1
cdr3_nt: TGCAGTGCTAGTCTTTTGGAATGGCCGGGAACTGAAGCTTTCTTT
cdr3_aa: CSASLLEWPGTEAFF

v_call: TRBV6-4
clone_size: NA
d_call: TRBD1
j_call: TRBJ2-2
cdr3_nt: TGTGCCAGCAGGGACAGGGAGGACACCGGGGAGCTGTTTTTT
cdr3_aa: CASRDREDTGELFF

v_call: TRBV28
clone_size: few
d_call: TRBD2
j_call: TRBJ2-3
cdr3_nt: TGTGCCAGCAGTTTCGTAACTAGCGGGTCAGATACGCAGTATTTT
cdr3_aa: CASSFVTSGSDTQYF

v_call: TRBV5-4
clone_size: NA
d_call: TRBD2
j_call: TRBJ2-7
cdr3_nt: TGTGCCAGCAGCCACGGGACTAGCGGGAGCCTAGTCCCCTACGAGCAGTACTTC
cdr3_aa: CASSHGTSGSLVPYEQYF

v_call: TRBV3-1/TRBV3-2
clone_size: NA
d_call: TRBD2
j_call: TRBJ2-7
cdr3_nt: TGTGCCAGCAGCCAAGACACTGGCGGGAGCTACGAGCAGTACTTC
cdr3_aa: CASSQDTGGSYEQYF

v_call: TRBV4-2
clone_size: NA
d_call: TRBD2
j_call: TRBJ2-3
cdr3_nt: TGTGCCAGCAGCCAAGCGAGCGGGAGAACAGATACGCAGTATTTT
cdr3_aa: CASSQASGRTDTQYF

v_call: TRBV28
clone_size: NA
d_call: NA
j_call: TRBJ2-6
cdr3_nt: TGTGCCAGCAGTTTACGAACACCCTCTGGGGCCAACGTCCTGACTTTC
cdr3_aa: CASSLRTPSGANVLTF

v_call: TRBV10-3
clone_size: NA
d_call: NA
j_call: TRBJ2-3
cdr3_nt: TGTGCAACGCGGGGGCAGTCAGATACGCAGTATTTT
cdr3_aa: CATRGQSDTQYF

v_call: TRBV10-3
clone_size: once
d_call: TRBD1
j_call: TRBJ1-4
cdr3_nt: TGTGCCATCAGTGAAGCAGGGGGTAATGAAAAACTGTTTTTT
cdr3_aa: CAISEAGGNEKLFF

v_call: TRBV5-1
clone_size: few
d_call: NA
j_call: TRBJ2-1
cdr3_nt: TGCGCCAGCAGGCCGGGGGGCGGAGATTACAATGAGCAGTTCTTC
cdr3_aa: CASRPGGGDYNEQFF

v_call: TRBV28
clone_size: NA
d_call: TRBD1
j_call: TRBJ1-4
cdr3_nt: TGTGCCAGCAGTTCCACCACAACAGGGGGAGGGTTTATTTGGGAAAAACTGTTTTTT
cdr3_aa: CASSSTTTGGGFIWEKLFF

v_call: TRBV28
clone_size: few
d_call: NA
j_call: TRBJ1-1
cdr3_nt: TGTGCCGCCGTTAAGGGGGACACTGAAGCTTTCTTT
cdr3_aa: CAAVKGDTEAFF

v_call: TRBV6-1
clone_size: NA
d_call: NA
j_call: TRBJ1-6
cdr3_nt: TGTGCCAGCAGTGACCGGGGCCAGGGGACCCTCCACTTT
cdr3_aa: CASSDRGQGTLHF

v_call: TRBV7-3
clone_size: NA
d_call: TRBD1
j_call: TRBJ2-1
cdr3_nt: TGTGCCAGCAGCTTGACAGGGGGCGCGAGGAATGAGCAGTTCTTC
cdr3_aa: CASSLTGGARNEQFF

v_call: TRBV11-2
clone_size: once
d_call: TRBD2
j_call: TRBJ2-7
cdr3_nt: TGTGCCAGCAGCTTAGAGGTAGCGGGATGGCACGAGCAGTACTTC
cdr3_aa: CASSLEVAGWHEQYF

v_call: TRBV11-2
clone_size: few
d_call: NA
j_call: TRBJ2-2
cdr3_nt: TGTGCCAGCATCGCCTGGGGAGCGAACACCGGGGAGCTGTTTTTT
cdr3_aa: CASIAWGANTGELFF

v_call: TRBV6-6
clone_size: NA
d_call: TRBD2
j_call: TRBJ2-1
cdr3_nt: TGTGCCAGCAGTTTGGGTAGCGGGAGCTATTATGAGCAGTTCTTC
cdr3_aa: CASSLGSGSYYEQFF

v_call: TRBV10-3
clone_size: NA
d_call: NA
j_call: TRBJ1-5
cdr3_nt: TGTGCCATCAGTGAGTCGGCAGTCATTAGCAATCAGCCCCAGCATTTT
cdr3_aa: CAISESAVISNQPQHF

v_call: TRBV27
clone_size: NA
d_call: NA
j_call: TRBJ2-1
cdr3_nt: TGTGCCAGCAGCCGCCTAAGGAGCTCCTACAATGAGCAGTTCTTC
cdr3_aa: CASSRLRSSYNEQFF

v_call: TRBV5-1
clone_size: NA
d_call: NA
j_call: TRBJ2-5
cdr3_nt: TGCGCCAGCAGCTCCCCGTCGGAGGGCGGGGAGACCCAGTACTTC
cdr3_aa: CASSSPSEGGETQYF

v_call: TRBV21-1
clone_size: NA
d_call: NA
j_call: TRBJ1-1
cdr3_nt: TGTGCCAGCAGCACGCGGGGGCGCAACACTGAAGCTTTCTTT
cdr3_aa: CASSTRGRNTEAFF

v_call: TRBV24-1
clone_size: NA
d_call: NA
j_call: TRBJ2-5
cdr3_nt: TGTGCCACCAGTGACCCGGGGCCTCGGGACATAGGAGAGACCCAGTACTTC
cdr3_aa: CATSDPGPRDIGETQYF

v_call: TRBV6-4
clone_size: NA
d_call: NA
j_call: TRBJ1-1
cdr3_nt: TGTGCCAGCAGGAGGGGACAAGAGAACACTGAAGCTTTCTTT
cdr3_aa: CASRRGQENTEAFF

v_call: TRBV5-8
clone_size: NA
d_call: TRBD2
j_call: TRBJ2-7
cdr3_nt: TGTGCCAGCAGCTTATCATTCACTAGCGATCACTACGAGCAGTACTTC
cdr3_aa: CASSLSFTSDHYEQYF

v_call: TRBV28
clone_size: NA
d_call: NA
j_call: TRBJ2-3
cdr3_nt: TGTGCCAGCAGTCCGGGAGCCACAGATACGCAGTATTTT
cdr3_aa: CASSPGATDTQYF

v_call: TRBV7-9
clone_size: NA
d_call: NA
j_call: TRBJ1-1
cdr3_nt: TGTGCCAGCAGCTTATCGGGGAACACTGAAGCTTTCTTT
cdr3_aa: CASSLSGNTEAFF

v_call: TRBV19
clone_size: NA
d_call: TRBD1
j_call: TRBJ1-5
cdr3_nt: TGTGCCAGTAGTATAGGGACAGGGAGCATTCGGAATCAGCCCCAGCATTTT
cdr3_aa: CASSIGTGSIRNQPQHF

v_call: TRBV11-2
clone_size: NA
d_call: NA
j_call: TRBJ2-3
cdr3_nt: TGTGCCAGCAGCTCGACAGATACGCAGTATTTT
cdr3_aa: CASSSTDTQYF

v_call: TRBV10-2
clone_size: NA
d_call: NA
j_call: TRBJ1-2
cdr3_nt: TGCGCCAGCAGTGAGTCGAGCAGGGGTAGTTCTGGCTACACCTTC
cdr3_aa: CASSESSRGSSGYTF

v_call: TRBV15
clone_size: NA
d_call: NA
j_call: TRBJ1-2
cdr3_nt: TGTGCCACCAGCAGAGGGGCAGGATTCTATGGCTACACCTTC
cdr3_aa: CATSRGAGFYGYTF

v_call: TRBV6-6
clone_size: NA
d_call: TRBD2
j_call: TRBJ2-3
cdr3_nt: TGTGCCACAGAAAGGACTAGCGGCACAGATACGCAGTATTTT
cdr3_aa: CATERTSGTDTQYF

v_call: TRBV20-1
clone_size: NA
d_call: TRBD2
j_call: TRBJ2-5
cdr3_nt: TGCAGTGCTAGTGTCACGGGGGGGGAGACCCAGTACTTC
cdr3_aa: CSASVTGGETQYF

v_call: TRBV24-1
clone_size: NA
d_call: TRBD2
j_call: TRBJ2-1
cdr3_nt: TGTGCCACCAGCTTGGGAGGGGAGTATGAGCAGTTCTTC
cdr3_aa: CATSLGGEYEQFF

v_call: TRBV7-2
clone_size: once
d_call: TRBD2
j_call: TRBJ2-1
cdr3_nt: TGTGCCAGCAGCTCTCATGCCGGGAGGTTTTACAATGAGCAGTTCTTC
cdr3_aa: CASSSHAGRFYNEQFF

v_call: TRBV29-1
clone_size: NA
d_call: NA
j_call: TRBJ2-5
cdr3_nt: TGCAGCGTTGGGTCGGCTACTAAACAAGAGACCCAGTACTTC
cdr3_aa: CSVGSATKQETQYF

v_call: TRBV7-9
clone_size: NA
d_call: NA
j_call: TRBJ2-3
cdr3_nt: TGTGCCAGCAGCTTCACAGGGCTCACAGATACGCAGTATTTT
cdr3_aa: CASSFTGLTDTQYF

v_call: TRBV11-2
clone_size: NA
d_call: TRBD1
j_call: TRBJ2-7
cdr3_nt: TGTGCCAGCAGCTCTGGACAGGGGGCCTTAAAGTACGAGCAGTACTTC
cdr3_aa: CASSSGQGALKYEQYF

v_call: TRBV11-2
clone_size: NA
d_call: NA
j_call: TRBJ2-6
cdr3_nt: TGTGCCAGCAACTTGGGAGCGGCTGGGGCCAACGTCCTGACTTTC
cdr3_aa: CASNLGAAGANVLTF

v_call: TRBV6-5
clone_size: NA
d_call: TRBD1
j_call: TRBJ2-1
cdr3_nt: TGTGCCAGCAGCCTTACCGGGACAGGGTACCATGAGCAGTTCTTC
cdr3_aa: CASSLTGTGYHEQFF

v_call: TRBV6-6
clone_size: NA
d_call: TRBD1
j_call: TRBJ2-6
cdr3_nt: TGTGCCAGCAGTTTAGGACAGGGCACTGGGGCCAACGTCCTGACTTTC
cdr3_aa: CASSLGQGTGANVLTF

v_call: TRBV12-2
clone_size: NA
d_call: NA
j_call: TRBJ1-4
cdr3_nt: TGTGCAAGTCGCCCTAGACCACACAACGAGGGCACGGATGAAAAACTGTTTTTT
cdr3_aa: CASRPRPHNEGTDEKLFF

v_call: TRBV28
clone_size: NA
d_call: TRBD1
j_call: TRBJ1-1
cdr3_nt: TGTGCCAGCAGCCAGGGACAGGGGCTCGAGAACACTGAAGCTTTCTTT
cdr3_aa: CASSQGQGLENTEAFF

v_call: TRBV7-2
clone_size: once
d_call: TRBD2
j_call: TRBJ2-7
cdr3_nt: TGTGCCAGCAGCCCTAGACTAGCGGGAAGTGACTACGAGCAGTACTTC
cdr3_aa: CASSPRLAGSDYEQYF

v_call: TRBV20-1
clone_size: NA
d_call: TRBD1
j_call: TRBJ2-2
cdr3_nt: TGCAGTGCTAGTCGGGGACAGGGCGGAGAGCTGTTTTTT
cdr3_aa: CSASRGQGGELFF

v_call: TRBV6-6
clone_size: NA
d_call: NA
j_call: TRBJ1-3
cdr3_nt: TGTGCCAGCAGTTACGGACAGAGCTCTGGAAACACCATATATTTT
cdr3_aa: CASSYGQSSGNTIYF

v_call: TRBV19
clone_size: NA
d_call: TRBD1
j_call: TRBJ1-5
cdr3_nt: TGTGCCAGTAAGTTGGACAGGGGGTATCAGCCCCAGCATTTT
cdr3_aa: CASKLDRGYQPQHF

v_call: TRBV2
clone_size: NA
d_call: NA
j_call: TRBJ1-1
cdr3_nt: TGTGCCAGCAGTGAAAATGGGCCCCTGGGGAACACTGAAGCTTTCTTT
cdr3_aa: CASSENGPLGNTEAFF

v_call: TRBV12-5
clone_size: NA
d_call: TRBD2
j_call: TRBJ2-2
cdr3_nt: TGTGCTAGCGGCACCGGGACTAGCCTCCCCGGGGAGCTGTTTTTT
cdr3_aa: CASGTGTSLPGELFF

v_call: TRBV7-9
clone_size: NA
d_call: NA
j_call: TRBJ2-1
cdr3_nt: TGTGCCAGCAGCTTAAGTGTACGACTAGGCTCCTACAATGAGCAGTTCTTC
cdr3_aa: CASSLSVRLGSYNEQFF

v_call: TRBV19
clone_size: NA
d_call: NA
j_call: TRBJ2-5
cdr3_nt: TGTGCCAGTAGTAGCCAGGTCGCCTTGGCTCAAGAGACCCAGTACTTC
cdr3_aa: CASSSQVALAQETQYF

v_call: TRBV24-1
clone_size: NA
d_call: NA
j_call: TRBJ2-5
cdr3_nt: TGTGCCACCAGTGATCCAGGGGTAGAGACCCAGTACTTC
cdr3_aa: CATSDPGVETQYF

v_call: TRBV7-9
clone_size: NA
d_call: NA
j_call: TRBJ2-4
cdr3_nt: TGTGCCAGCAGCCCTATCGAGGGAGGCCGAGGAAACATTCAGTACTTC
cdr3_aa: CASSPIEGGRGNIQYF

v_call: TRBV19
clone_size: NA
d_call: NA
j_call: TRBJ1-5
cdr3_nt: TGTGCCAGTAGTATAGTTGGGGGCGGGCCCCAGCATTTT
cdr3_aa: CASSIVGGGPQHF

v_call: TRBV10-3
clone_size: NA
d_call: NA
j_call: TRBJ1-5
cdr3_nt: TGTGCCATCAGTGAGAGGGCCGCCCAGGGAAGCAATCAGCCCCAGCATTTT
cdr3_aa: CAISERAAQGSNQPQHF